The present T cell receptor (beta chain) was sequenced within a study of beta chain features in type 1 diabetes. Overall study: The patient and healthy donor groups were comparable for age, gender and cell yields.

Concerning this clone: Antigen specificity is unknown.

Since all of the isolated RNA was reverse transcribed, expressed TCRB transcripts were what got sequenced. Profiling relied on immunoSEQ multiplex PCR, and the TCRdb table lists in-frame clones only, not all of them. The sample lists 300,000 or so clones, around 15% occurring once. Study-wide points: Moderate but significant shortening of TCRB CDR3s was recorded in all four CD4+ subsets from Type 1 diabetes patients. Highly expressing activated T cells could be over-counted with a cDNA template.

The V gene's germline CDR1 is SEHNR and CDR2 FQNEAQ (reference sequence). CDR3 length equals 16 residues. Losses at the gene ends were 5 bases for V and 8 bases for J; bases not matched to a gene: 8. The chain employs TRBV7-9 and TRBJ2-1; TRBD2 matches at 14 bases. What was sequenced was naive CD4+ T cells from blood. The TCR was taken from a young man with type 1 diabetes. DNA of the CDR3: TGTGCCAGCAGCATGGGACTAGCGGGAGTGTGGCATGAGCAGTTCTTC. This gives the protein CASSMGLAGVWHEQFF.